This entry concerns a single TCR beta chain. This clone was found a few times. Its antigen target is currently unknown. Qualities for individual bases were not recorded, and no much larger clone is one base off. Based on the germline V gene, the CDR1 and CDR2 sequences are MNHEY and SVGAGI. V is shortened by 0 bases, J by 5 bases, and the region joining them spans 7 bases. From cysteine to phenylalanine, the CDR3 is 14 amino acids long. Only the CDR3 part of the read is kept: 42 bases, read in frame from the first base. In total, fewer than 750 healthy bone marrow donors made up the cohort. At the time of sampling, every cohort member was nominally healthy, though immune exposures that went unrecorded were likely present. The donor was CMV seronegative and belonged to the group of 352 seronegative cohort members. A peripheral blood sample was provided by each donor, and peripheral blood mononuclear cells were used for TCR beta sequencing. The Qiagen DNeasy Blood Extraction Kit was used to extract genomic DNA from the blood cell samples.

These data come from a study of cytomegalovirus exposure and HLA in healthy donors listed by TCRdb under 2017. About the full investigation: In an earlier analysis of 550 to 750 of the donors, 276 Gb of sequence data and approximately 100 million unique TCR beta sequences from 150 million to 200 million T cells were reported. Of the 350 to 450 genotyped donors, 81% fell in the genetic ancestry cluster associated with self-reported Caucasian donors. The study was designed to test whether signatures of past pathogen exposure could be identified by cataloging public T cell receptors. An early release that covered fewer than 750 HLA-typed donors contained approximately 300 gigabases of sequencing data and 85 million to 100 million unique TCR sequences. Typing coverage varied by locus: roughly 629-630 donors for A, B, C, DRB1 and DQB1; more than 500 for DQA1; around 570 for DPA1; under 490 for DPB1. In a later analysis, previously published TCR beta repertoires from 666 donors were re-analyzed and high-resolution HLA genotyping was added so that TCR occurrence patterns could be studied. Among about 400 genotyped donors of the cohort, an average of about 240,000 unique TCR beta nucleotide sequences was sequenced per donor, of which 15% to 20% were non-productive. HLA typing included class I and class II loci at four-digit resolution. Donor age, sex, ethnicity and CMV serostatus were collected together with the repertoire data. In a later genetic analysis, genome-wide SNP genotypes for about 60% of the 666 donors were used, and that subset was treated as a discovery cohort. Along with the roughly 710-subject first cohort, a separate validation cohort of 120 different subjects was used. In the later analysis, no new phenotypic data were used to find candidate immune exposures; instead, reliance was placed on TCR beta sequences and their occurrence across donors. A few DR-DQ haplotypes were handled as single units for association and clustering because linkage in the cohort was strong. In an earlier analysis of around 540 of the donors, high-throughput TCR beta sequencing was used to judge whether each TCR beta V gene segment behaved as functional or pseudogenic. To predict cytomegalovirus infection status, the study combined high-throughput TCR immunosequencing, statistical association of individual TCRs with disease status, and machine learning. The T cell repertoires of 700 or so subjects were profiled by immunosequencing and related to cytomegalovirus serostatus. Every repertoire in the discovery cohort had been generated on one and the same sequencing platform.

To prepare the library, the immunoSEQ multiplex PCR assay was applied. For the multiplex PCR, a mixture combining 60 forward primers for TCR Vbeta segments and 13 reverse primers for TCR Jbeta segments was used. The CDR3 region of rearranged TCR beta genes was amplified from genomic DNA with a multiplex PCR assay. The amplified TCR beta libraries were sequenced on the Illumina HiSeq System as 87-base-pair reads. Concerning the study's data processing: Across the 500 to 850 repertoires, a later analysis counted 75 million to 90 million unique TCR beta chains, 9 million to 14 million of which were shared by at least two donors. To remove PCR and sequencing errors, raw reads were error-corrected and collapsed into unique sequences using a nearest-neighbor algorithm that merged closely related sequences. Alignment of CDR3 sequences to IMGT reference sequences was used to assign V, D and J gene segments. For a sequence to be retained, a match of at least six nucleotides was required to both a V gene segment and a J gene segment. Rearrangements were classified as productive when the CDR3 lacked stop codons and remained in frame with V and J, and all other rearrangements were classified as non-productive. Following IMGT convention, CDR3 was defined as the stretch from the second conserved V-encoded cysteine to the conserved J-encoded phenylalanine. In an earlier analysis of approximately 500 of the donors, sequences lacking an unambiguous match to a single V gene segment were excluded. An earlier analysis of several hundred of the donors called V segments functional above 56.7% productive rearrangements and segregating when the between-donor standard deviation exceeded 5%. A statistical classification framework was developed to diagnose cytomegalovirus status using the catalog of TCR beta chain sequences. In a later analysis, TCR nucleotide sequences were compared against IMGT/GENE-DB human TR gene sequences so that V and J genes could be assigned. Using the TCRdist pipeline, a later analysis assigned CDR3 sequences along with most-parsimonious VDJ recombination scenarios. In a later analysis, each TCR beta chain was defined by its CDR3 amino acid sequence together with its V-gene family, and reads without a unique V-gene family were excluded. To address suspected cross-contamination and a sequencing artifact, a later analysis removed 550 to 750 highly shared, low-generation-probability nucleotide sequences. For each public chain, a later analysis derived a clonal expansion index from normalized ranks of inferred template counts within each repertoire. In a later analysis, generation probabilities were computed using a VDJ recombination model fitted to out-of-frame rearrangements, and the results were checked against IGoR. A later analysis scored TCR-TCR, TCR-HLA and TCR-CMV co-occurrence with hypergeometric tests, applying a repertoire-size bias correction to TCR pairs. False discovery rates were estimated in a later analysis by permuting HLA or CMV assignments 20 times. In a later analysis, co-occurring TCRs were grouped using DBSCAN, with TCRdist sequence similarity added in when clustering inside HLA-allele-positive subsets. For co-occurrence clustering, repertoires with fewer than 30,000 or more than 120,000 public chains were excluded, along with about five repertoires with anomalous nucleotide sharing. Not all clones reach the TCRdb copy of this immuneACCESS table, which keeps in-frame sequences only. Checked studies attribute under half of the gap to unresolved V genes and leave the rest unexplained. V, J and clone size derive from that table, while D and trimming were established from the DNA sequence. For this sample there are under 150,000 clones; over 70% appear just once. Approximately 1.8% of the sample is taken by the ten largest.

Study-wide findings and limitations: When HLA alleles, especially DR and DQ, strongly co-occurred, attributing TCR associations to individual alleles was difficult. The cohort was sequenced for TCR beta chains only, and without alpha or paired-chain data the features that could be detected were limited. V-gene and J-gene trimming of TCR beta chains was associated with a missense DCLRE1C variant in a later genetic analysis, and the association was replicated in an independent cohort. The study gave a list of around 170 TCR beta chains associated with cytomegalovirus. Because the 87-base-pair reads could not distinguish some IMGT-functional V segments, including TRBV6-2 and TRBV6-3, those segments were excluded. A further reported finding was that TCR beta sequences accurately predicted the HLA-A and HLA-B alleles for most subjects in the first cohort. Because HLA typing was unavailable for some donors at each locus, only the typed subset was used in association tests. Cytomegalovirus status was reported to be diagnosed by the classifier with high specificity and sensitivity in both the original and validation cohorts. A few of the identified cytomegalovirus-associated TCR beta chains were confirmed in vitro to be specific for cytomegalovirus antigens. In a later analysis, the rate of TCR association differed among HLA loci, with DRB1 alleles having the most associated TCRs and HLA-C alleles having the fewest. Linkage disequilibrium might explain the correlated functional status among segregating V segments, but an unknown experimental factor could not be ruled out. Specific HLA alleles were associated with 15,000 to 20,000 TCR beta sequences at a false discovery rate of 0.05 in a later analysis. A later analysis found that HLA-associated TCR beta chains were more clonally expanded and had lower generation probabilities than equally common non-associated chains. Presence/absence analyses assumed roughly uniform sequencing depth across donors, an assumption that may not hold. The sequencing pipeline was judged likely to have produced a cluster of highly shared sequence variants as a technical artifact. The authors suggested that the approach could potentially be extended to other disease states and immunological phenotypes. The earlier analysis of a few hundred of the donors excluded roughly 17 rarely observed V segments, including chromosome 9 orphons, because counts were too low. Most CMV-associated TCR beta chains appeared to be HLA-restricted in a later analysis, and the HLA associations seemed to be driven largely by CMV exposure. Most TCR sequences were observed very rarely across donors, whereas some public TCRs were present in many individuals. For the cohort, immune exposure information was limited to CMV serostatus. Several of the top co-occurrence clusters appeared to be linked to parvovirus B19, influenza, CMV and Epstein-Barr virus, according to a later analysis. An earlier analysis of roughly 570 of the donors showed that most TCR beta V segments appeared in productive rearrangements either about 87% or about 30% of the time, which broadly matched IMGT annotations. In a later genetic analysis, fewer N-insertions in productive TCRs were reported among donors in an Asian-associated ancestry cluster than the 666-donor mean.

Sequencing was performed on PBMCs. The TCR comes from a middle-aged woman in good health and CMV-seronegative. In this chain, TRBV6-5 is recombined with TRBJ2-2, and the D gene may be TRBD2, 5 bases matching. The DNA sequence follows: TGTGCCAGCAGTTACTCGAGGGAGACCGGGGAGCTGTTTTTT. Translated, it reads CASSYSRETGELFF.